The clone carrying this T cell receptor beta chain was found once. The entry originates in a study of blood T cell repertoires in COVID-19. Overall study: Researchers got acute and convalescent COVID-19 samples from the United States, Italy and Spain. The analysed material was cDNA or gDNA that came from T cells, B-cell-depleted T cells, or PBMCs.

The CDR3 covers 16 residues. From germline, CDR1 is SGDLS and CDR2 YYNGEE. Trimming at V came to 5 bases and at J to 3 bases, leaving 7 bases not matched to a gene. Per the original data handling: Reference gene primer amplification gave nucleated cell count estimates. Sequencing was performed with immunoSEQ multiplex PCR; in TCRdb, only in-frame clones are kept and a portion is missing. V, J and clone size are taken as reported in that table, and D and trimming were inferred from the DNA itself. Of 200,000 or so clones in the sample, 84% are singletons; the top ten hold around 2.4%. Sequencing input: peripheral blood. The chain links TRBV9 to TRBJ2-2; 10 bases are a match to TRBD2. The clonotype was recovered from a man in his forties who had recovered from COVID-19. CDR3 coding DNA: TGTGCCAGCAGTCAGCGGGGGGGCCCGGACACCGGGGAGCTGTTTTTT. Translated, it gives CASSQRGGPDTGELFF.